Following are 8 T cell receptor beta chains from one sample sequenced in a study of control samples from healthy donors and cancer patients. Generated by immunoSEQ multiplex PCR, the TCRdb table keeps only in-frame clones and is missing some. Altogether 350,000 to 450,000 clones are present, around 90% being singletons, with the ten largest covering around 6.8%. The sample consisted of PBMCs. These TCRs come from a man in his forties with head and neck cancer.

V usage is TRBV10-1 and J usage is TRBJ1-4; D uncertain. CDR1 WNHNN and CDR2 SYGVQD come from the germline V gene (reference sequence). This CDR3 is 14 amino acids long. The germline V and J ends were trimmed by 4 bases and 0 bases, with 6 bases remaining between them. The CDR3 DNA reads TGCGCCAGCAGTGGTATTGCAACTAATGAAAAACTGTTTTTT. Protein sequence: CASSGIATNEKLFF.

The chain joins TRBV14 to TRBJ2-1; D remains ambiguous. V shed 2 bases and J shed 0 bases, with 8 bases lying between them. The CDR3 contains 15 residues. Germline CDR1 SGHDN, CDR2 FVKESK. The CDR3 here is CASSQYLSSYNEQFF. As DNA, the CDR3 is TGTGCCAGCAGCCAATATCTTAGCTCCTACAATGAGCAGTTCTTC.

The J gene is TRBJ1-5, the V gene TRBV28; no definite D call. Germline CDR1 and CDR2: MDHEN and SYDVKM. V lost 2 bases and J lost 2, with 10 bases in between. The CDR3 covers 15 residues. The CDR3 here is CASSLAGRGNQPQHF. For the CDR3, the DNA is TGTGCCAGCAGTTTAGCAGGAAGAGGCAATCAGCCCCAGCATTTT.

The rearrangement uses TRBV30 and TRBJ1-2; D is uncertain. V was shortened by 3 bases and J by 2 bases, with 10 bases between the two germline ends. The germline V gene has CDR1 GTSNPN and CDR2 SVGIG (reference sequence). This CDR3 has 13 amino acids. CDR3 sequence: CAWRTVPNYGYTF. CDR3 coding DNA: TGTGCCTGGAGGACGGTCCCGAACTATGGCTACACCTTC.

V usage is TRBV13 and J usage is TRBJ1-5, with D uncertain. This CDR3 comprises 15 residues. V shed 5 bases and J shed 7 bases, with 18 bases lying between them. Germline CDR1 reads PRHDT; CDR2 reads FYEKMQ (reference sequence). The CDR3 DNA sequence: TGTGCCAGCAGCAATCTTTCACTCCGAAGGCAGCCCCAGCATTTT. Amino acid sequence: CASSNLSLRRQPQHF.

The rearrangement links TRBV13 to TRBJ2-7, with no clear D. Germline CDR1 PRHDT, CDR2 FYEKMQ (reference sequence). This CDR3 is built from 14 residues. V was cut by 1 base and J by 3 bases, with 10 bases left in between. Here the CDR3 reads CASSLVGESYEQYF. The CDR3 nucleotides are TGTGCCAGCAGCTTAGTCGGAGAGAGCTACGAGCAGTACTTC.

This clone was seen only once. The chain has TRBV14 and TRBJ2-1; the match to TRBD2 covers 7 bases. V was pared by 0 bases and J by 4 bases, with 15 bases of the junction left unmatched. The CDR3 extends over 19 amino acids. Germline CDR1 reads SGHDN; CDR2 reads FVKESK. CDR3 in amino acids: CASSQDPTVAGDRYNEQFF. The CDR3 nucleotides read TGTGCCAGCAGCCAAGACCCCACTGTGGCGGGGGACCGATACAATGAGCAGTTCTTC.

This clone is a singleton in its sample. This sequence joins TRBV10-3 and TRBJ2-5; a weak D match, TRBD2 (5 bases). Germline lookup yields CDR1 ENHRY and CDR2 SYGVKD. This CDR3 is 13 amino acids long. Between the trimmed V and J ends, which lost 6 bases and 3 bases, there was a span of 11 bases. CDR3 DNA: TGTGCCATCAGAGTGGACTCTGAAGAGACCCAGTACTTC. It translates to CAIRVDSEETQYF.